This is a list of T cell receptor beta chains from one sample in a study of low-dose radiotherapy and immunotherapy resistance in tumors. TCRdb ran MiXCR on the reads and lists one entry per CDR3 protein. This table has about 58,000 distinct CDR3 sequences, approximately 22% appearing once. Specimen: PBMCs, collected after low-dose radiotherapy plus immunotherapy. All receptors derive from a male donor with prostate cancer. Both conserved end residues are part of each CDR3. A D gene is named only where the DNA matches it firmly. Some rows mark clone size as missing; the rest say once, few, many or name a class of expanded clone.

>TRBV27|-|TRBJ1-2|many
TGTGCCAGCAGTTCGACAGCCGGGAACTATGGCTACACCTTC
CASSSTAGNYGYTF
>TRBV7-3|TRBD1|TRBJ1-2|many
TGCGCCAGCAGCCAAGGACAGGGGGCGTCGCGTGGCTACACCTTC
CASSQGQGASRGYTF
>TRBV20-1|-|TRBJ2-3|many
TGCAGTGCTAGCACCCCCGGACAGAAAAGCACAGATACGCAGTATTTT
CSASTPGQKSTDTQYF
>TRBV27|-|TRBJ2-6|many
TGTGCCAGCAGGCCTCGTAGCTCTGGGGCCAACGTCCTGACTTTC
CASRPRSSGANVLTF
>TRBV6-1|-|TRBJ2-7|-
TGTGCCAGCAGTTATGGGGGCTCCCCGCTCGGGCAGTACTTC
CASSYGGSPLGQYF
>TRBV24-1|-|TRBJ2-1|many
TGTGCCACCAGTGATTTTACGCAGGGCTCCTACAATGAGCAGTTCTTC
CATSDFTQGSYNEQFF
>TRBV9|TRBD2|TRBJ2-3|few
TGTGCCAGCAGCGTCGAACTAGCTCCGGGGGGAGATACGCAGTATTTT
CASSVELAPGGDTQYF
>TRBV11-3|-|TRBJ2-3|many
TGTGCCACATCACGGGGCTCCACAGATACGCAGTATTTT
CATSRGSTDTQYF
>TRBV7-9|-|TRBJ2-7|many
TGTGCCAGCAGCTTAGGGGGTACGGAAAACGAGCAGTACTTC
CASSLGGTENEQYF
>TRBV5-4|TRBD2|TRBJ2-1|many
TGTGCCAGCAGTCGAGGACTAGCGGGACGAGCCCACAATGAGCAGTTCTTC
CASSRGLAGRAHNEQFF
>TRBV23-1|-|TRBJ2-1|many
TGCGCCAGCAGTCAATCGAGCCTACGGGGCTCCTACAATGAGCAGTTCTTC
CASSQSSLRGSYNEQFF
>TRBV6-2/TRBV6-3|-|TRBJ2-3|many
TGTGCCAGCAGTATCGGATCAAGGGTATCAGATACGCAGTATTTT
CASSIGSRVSDTQYF
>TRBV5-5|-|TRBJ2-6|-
TGTGCCAGCAGCTTGGTCCTGAAAACTGGGGCCAACGTCCTGACTTTC
CASSLVLKTGANVLTF
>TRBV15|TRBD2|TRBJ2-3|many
TGTGCCACCAGCAGAGATGTGGCGGGAGTGGCGGCAGATACGCAGTATTTT
CATSRDVAGVAADTQYF
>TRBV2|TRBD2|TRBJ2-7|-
TGTGCCAGCAGTGCTAGCGGGAGGGGCTCCTACGAGCAGTACTTC
CASSASGRGSYEQYF
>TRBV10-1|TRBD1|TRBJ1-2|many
TGCGCCAGCAGTGATCGGACAGGGGGCCCGGGTGGCTACACCTTC
CASSDRTGGPGGYTF
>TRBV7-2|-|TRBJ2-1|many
TGTGCCAGCAGCTTAGCCCAAGGGTCAGTAGGCAATGAGCAGTTCTTC
CASSLAQGSVGNEQFF
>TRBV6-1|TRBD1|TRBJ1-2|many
TGTGCCAGCAGCCCGGACAGGGGGAATGGCTACACCTTC
CASSPDRGNGYTF
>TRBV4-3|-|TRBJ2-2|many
TGCGCCAGCAGCCAAGATCAAGGGGCCAGGGGAAAAAACACCGGGGAGCTGTTTTTT
CASSQDQGARGKNTGELFF
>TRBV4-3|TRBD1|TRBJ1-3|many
TGCGCCAGCAGCCACGACAGGGGAGCAGGAAACACCATATATTTT
CASSHDRGAGNTIYF
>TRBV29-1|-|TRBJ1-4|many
TGCAGCGTGCACAGGGACGTGGGGGAAAAACTGTTTTTT
CSVHRDVGEKLFF
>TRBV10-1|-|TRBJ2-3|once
TGCGCCAGCAGCTCGGGACGACTGGCCTCGACGCAGTATTTT
CASSSGRLASTQYF
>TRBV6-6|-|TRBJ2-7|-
TGTGCCAGCAGTAACTCTTGGGGGAATCTCTACGAGCAGTACTTC
CASSNSWGNLYEQYF
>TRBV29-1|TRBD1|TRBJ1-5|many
TGCAGCGTTCAAACCGGGACAGGCAATCAGCCCCAGCATTTT
CSVQTGTGNQPQHF
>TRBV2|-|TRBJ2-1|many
TGTGCCAGCAGTATCAACACCTACAATGAGCAGTTCTTC
CASSINTYNEQFF
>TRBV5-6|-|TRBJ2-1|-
TGTGCCAGCAGCTTGGGGGTAAATGAGCAGTTCTTC
CASSLGVNEQFF
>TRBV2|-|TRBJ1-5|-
TGTGCCAGCGCTACGCAGGGATCCAATCAGCCCCAGCATTTT
CASATQGSNQPQHF
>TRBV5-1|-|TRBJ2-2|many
TGCGCCAGCAGCCCCCCGTTAGGGCCTTCGAACACCGGGGAGCTGTTTTTT
CASSPPLGPSNTGELFF
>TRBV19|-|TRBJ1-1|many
TGTGCCAGTAGTATAAGTATGGGGGGAACTGAAGCTTTCTTT
CASSISMGGTEAFF
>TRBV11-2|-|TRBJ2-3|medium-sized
TGTGCCAGCAGTTTGGGGGATACGCAGTATTTT
CASSLGDTQYF
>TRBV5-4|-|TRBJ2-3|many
TGTGCCAGCAGCTCCGGGACGGACACAGATACGCAGTATTTT
CASSSGTDTDTQYF
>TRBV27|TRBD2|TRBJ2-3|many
TGTGCCAGCAGTGCCTGGACTAGCGGGAGGTTTGATACGCAGTATTTT
CASSAWTSGRFDTQYF